This passage covers 9 T cell receptor beta chains from one sample sequenced in a study of cytomegalovirus exposure and HLA in healthy donors. The PCR ran on 60 Vbeta and 13 Jbeta primers. Measured with immunoSEQ multiplex PCR; TCRdb has only the in-frame clones, and not every one. Its table lists fewer than 200,000 clones. Sequencing was carried out using PBMCs. Every receptor here comes from a man aged 25-45 years in good health and CMV-seronegative.

The gene calls are TRBV28 and TRBJ1-2; D gene uncertain. Germline V gives CDR1 MDHEN, CDR2 SYDVKM. V was cut by 7 bases and J by 5 bases, with 14 bases left in between. This CDR3 contains 13 residues. CDR3 region: CASNLSTRYGYTF. CDR3 nucleotides: TGTGCCAGCAACCTATCAACCCGTTATGGCTACACCTTC.

The chain carries TRBV27 and TRBJ1-5; unclear D gene. The CDR3 sequence is 15 residues long. Trimming removed 2 bases from V and 3 bases from J, with 11 bases in between. Germline assignment: CDR1 MNHEY and CDR2 SMNVEV (reference sequence). CDR3 protein: CASSLSQVLNQPQHF. The CDR3 nucleotides are TGTGCCAGCAGTTTAAGCCAGGTTCTCAATCAGCCCCAGCATTTT.

The chain joins TRBV5-5 to TRBJ1-2, with TRBD1 as a possible D gene (6 bases). The V gene's germline CDR1 is SGHKS and CDR2 YYEKEE (reference sequence). Trimming left V 4 bases short and J 0 bases short, with 19 bases between. The CDR3 runs 17 residues. As DNA, the CDR3 is TGTGCCAGCAGCGGGCGGGTTTCGGGGGGCCCTAACTATGGCTACACCTTC. As protein: CASSGRVSGGPNYGYTF.

The genes are TRBV7-6 and TRBJ2-2, with D perhaps matching TRBD1 (6 bases). The CDR3 length is 15 residues. Germline lookup yields CDR1 SGHVS and CDR2 FNYEAQ. Trimming took 5 bases from V and 4 from J, leaving 14 bases between them. The CDR3 nucleotides are TGTGCCAGCAGCCGATCACAGGGCACCACCGGGGAGCTGTTTTTT. Translating gives CASSRSQGTTGELFF.

The V and J genes are TRBV18 and TRBJ2-7, with 13 bases lining up with TRBD2. Germline lookup yields CDR1 KGHSH and CDR2 LQKENI. V was pared by 5 bases and J by 5 bases, with 6 bases of the junction left unmatched. The CDR3 consists of 15 residues. CDR3 DNA: TGTGCCAGCTCAGCCCGACTAGCGGGAGGCCACGAGCAGTACTTC. Its translation: CASSARLAGGHEQYF.

Regarding this clone: This sample also contains other DNA sequences that code for the same CDR3. This rearrangement joins TRBV11-3 to TRBJ1-6; D perhaps matches TRBD1 (5 bases). Between the trimmed V and J ends, which lost 0 bases and 6 bases, there was a span of 15 bases. Germline values: CDR1 SGHNT, CDR2 YENEEA. CDR3 length: 17 amino acids. The CDR3 sequence: CASSLELGAVSNSPLHF. The CDR3 coding sequence is TGTGCCAGCAGCTTAGAATTAGGGGCAGTTTCTAATTCACCCCTCCACTTT.

The chain uses TRBV29-1 and TRBJ2-7, with 7 nucleotides matching TRBD1. CDR1 SQVTM and CDR2 ANQGSEA come from the germline V gene. V trimming: 5 bases; J trimming: 2 bases; junction bases outside the gene matches: 12. This CDR3 has 15 residues. In DNA, the CDR3 is TGCAGCGTTTCTTACCCCTACAGGGGACCCTACGAGCAGTACTTC. It codes for CSVSYPYRGPYEQYF.

The chain is built from TRBV11-1 and TRBJ2-7, with 9 bases aligning to TRBD1. This CDR3 is 16 amino acids long. CDR1 and CDR2 (germline): SGHAT, FQDESV (reference sequence). Losses at the gene ends were 2 bases for V and 4 bases for J; bases not matched to a gene: 9. The CDR3 DNA reads TGTGCCAGCAGCTTAAACAGACAGGGGGTTATGTACGAGCAGTACTTC. Translated, it gives CASSLNRQGVMYEQYF. The whole variable domain, filled in from reference TRBV11-1 and TRBJ2-7, reads EAEVAQSPRYKITEKSQAVAFWCDPISGHATLYWYRQILGQGPELLVQFQDESVVDDSQLPKDRFSAERLKGVDSTLKIQPAELGDSAMYLCASSLNRQGVMYEQYFGPGTRLTVT.

V gene TRBV5-4 combines with J gene TRBJ2-3; a possible D gene is TRBD1 (6 bases). CDR1 is SGHNT and CDR2 is YYREEE in the germline V gene (reference sequence). There are 14 residues in the CDR3. V lost 0 bases and J lost 4, with 9 bases in between. CDR3 loop: CASSLVAGADTQYF. The CDR3 nucleotides are TGTGCCAGCAGCTTGGTGGCAGGGGCAGATACGCAGTATTTT.